The rows below give T cell receptor beta chains drawn from one sample of a study of OX40 agonist ivuxolimab in advanced cancers. Sequencing used immunoSEQ multiplex PCR; TCRdb keeps in-frame clones, though not all of them. Counted here are roughly 20,000 clones, about 83% occurring once; the ten biggest clones make up 10% to 15%. The sample was CD4+ or CD8+ T cells sorted from blood, taken in a trial of the OX40 agonist ivuxolimab. The receptors derive from an adult with an advanced solid tumor such as melanoma, head and neck, liver or kidney cancer. Each CDR3 is given with its conserved first and last residue. The D gene is left open where the match is weak. Size is stated for part of the rows, as once, few or many counts, or as a class when the clone is expanded.

NA,TRBV6-5,TRBJ1-5,NA,CASSYGGNQPQHF,TGTGCCAGCAGTTACGGGGGGAATCAGCCCCAGCATTTT
NA,TRBV5-1,TRBJ1-1,few,CASSLATRATEAFF,TGCGCCAGCAGCTTGGCGACACGGGCCACTGAAGCTTTCTTT
NA,TRBV5-1,TRBJ2-2,NA,CASSLRQGRAGELFF,TGCGCCAGCAGCCTGAGACAGGGGAGGGCCGGGGAGCTGTTTTTT
TRBD2,TRBV7-3,TRBJ2-1,few,CASSLTPSGIEQFF,TGTGCCAGCAGCTTAACCCCAAGCGGGATTGAGCAGTTCTTC
TRBD1,TRBV28,TRBJ2-4,NA,CASSTGGPSAKNIQYF,TGTGCCAGCAGCACAGGGGGCCCCTCGGCTAAAAACATTCAGTACTTC
NA,TRBV7-3,TRBJ2-1,NA,CASSKQRGTSYNEQFF,TGTGCCAGCAGCAAACAGAGGGGTACATCCTACAATGAGCAGTTCTTC
TRBD1,TRBV28,TRBJ1-2,few,CASSPRGGAFGYGYTF,TGTGCCAGCAGTCCCAGAGGGGGCGCTTTTGGGTATGGCTACACCTTC
TRBD2,TRBV30,TRBJ2-5,NA,CAWGGLAGAGPQYF,TGTGCCTGGGGAGGACTAGCGGGGGCGGGACCCCAGTACTTC
TRBD2,TRBV6-5,TRBJ2-2,once,CASRERGVVEELFF,TGTGCCAGCAGGGAGCGGGGGGTAGTTGAGGAGCTGTTTTTT
NA,TRBV10-2,TRBJ1-2,NA,CASSPGTRVNYGYTF,TGCGCCAGCAGTCCCGGGACCCGGGTAAATTATGGCTACACCTTC
TRBD2,TRBV11-2,TRBJ2-1,NA,CASSYRLAEYNEQFF,TGTGCCAGCAGCTACCGACTAGCGGAATACAATGAGCAGTTCTTC
NA,TRBV6-1,TRBJ1-2,NA,CASSEGLGHGYTF,TGTGCCAGCAGTGAGGGACTTGGGCATGGCTACACCTTC
NA,TRBV10-2,TRBJ1-6,NA,CASRAESGNSPLHF,TGCGCCAGCAGGGCCGAATCAGGAAATTCACCCCTCCACTTT
NA,TRBV6-1,TRBJ1-5,NA,CASSEVGSSLGPQHF,TGTGCCAGCAGTGAAGTGGGCTCCTCGTTGGGGCCCCAGCATTTT
NA,TRBV29-1,TRBJ2-3,NA,CSVPLNPDTQYF,TGCAGCGTTCCCCTGAACCCAGATACGCAGTATTTT
NA,TRBV27,TRBJ1-4,NA,CASNLTGGGQGYEKLFF,TGTGCCAGCAATCTCACCGGGGGGGGGCAGGGGTACGAAAAACTGTTTTTT
TRBD2,TRBV9,TRBJ2-7,once,CASSVVGTSGTSEQYF,TGTGCCAGCAGCGTAGTGGGGACTAGCGGGACTAGCGAGCAGTACTTC
NA,TRBV7-8,TRBJ1-5,NA,CASSQYRVGQPQHF,TGTGCCAGCAGCCAATACAGGGTTGGACAGCCCCAGCATTTT
NA,TRBV6-6,TRBJ2-1,NA,CASKQETRNEQFF,TGTGCCAGCAAACAAGAAACCCGCAATGAGCAGTTCTTC
TRBD1,TRBV9,TRBJ1-3,NA,CASAQGAGNTIYF,TGTGCCAGTGCCCAGGGGGCGGGAAACACCATATATTTT
NA,TRBV6-6,TRBJ1-2,NA,CASSTRPTVYGYTF,TGTGCCAGCAGTACCCGGCCGACCGTCTATGGCTACACCTTC
NA,TRBV18,TRBJ2-1,NA,CASSRSDSSEQFF,TGTGCCAGCTCCCGTTCCGACAGCAGTGAGCAGTTCTTC
TRBD1,TRBV5-1,TRBJ2-5,NA,CASSFSGTGVQETQYF,TGCGCCAGCAGCTTCTCCGGGACAGGGGTCCAAGAGACCCAGTACTTC
TRBD1,TRBV7-9,TRBJ1-4,NA,CASSALQGAFGEKLFF,TGTGCCAGCAGCGCGCTACAGGGGGCGTTCGGTGAAAAACTGTTTTTT
NA,TRBV2,TRBJ2-7,NA,CASRSGDSYEQYF,TGTGCCAGCAGGTCGGGGGACTCCTACGAGCAGTACTTC
NA,TRBV1,TRBJ2-7,NA,CTSSQNLAGGQVPALDEQYF,TGCACCAGCAGCCAGAATCTAGCGGGAGGTCAAGTCCCCGCGCTTGACGAGCAGTACTTC
NA,TRBV30,TRBJ2-6,NA,CAWSKGFGSGANVLTF,TGTGCCTGGAGTAAGGGTTTTGGCTCTGGGGCCAACGTCCTGACTTTC
NA,TRBV18,TRBJ2-1,NA,CASSPRDMTPNEQFF,TGTGCCAGCTCACCACGGGACATGACCCCGAATGAGCAGTTCTTC
TRBD2,TRBV4-1,TRBJ2-2,NA,CASSLHTSGGNTGELFF,TGCGCCAGCAGCCTGCATACTAGCGGGGGAAACACCGGGGAGCTGTTTTTT
NA,TRBV29-1,TRBJ2-5,NA,CSVEGGRGETQYF,TGCAGCGTTGAAGGGGGTCGGGGGGAGACCCAGTACTTC
TRBD2,TRBV5-1,TRBJ2-2,NA,CASSGGLAGGTGELFF,TGCGCCAGCAGCGGAGGACTAGCGGGAGGGACCGGGGAGCTGTTTTTT
NA,TRBV7-9,TRBJ1-6,NA,CASSQSSYNSPLHF,TGTGCCAGCAGCCAGAGCTCCTATAATTCACCCCTCCACTTT
TRBD1,TRBV14,TRBJ2-7,NA,CASSRTGVVYEQYF,TGTGCCAGCAGCCGTACAGGGGTGGTCTACGAGCAGTACTTC
TRBD1,TRBV28,TRBJ1-2,NA,CATRTSGQGNYGYTF,TGTGCCACACGAACTTCGGGACAGGGGAACTATGGCTACACCTTC
TRBD1,TRBV2,TRBJ1-2,NA,CASSTDRGYGYTF,TGTGCCAGCAGTACCGACAGGGGCTATGGCTACACCTTC
NA,TRBV7-8,TRBJ1-3,NA,CASSLSPSPGNTIYF,TGTGCCAGCAGCTTATCCCCTAGCCCTGGAAACACCATATATTTT
TRBD2,TRBV5-8,TRBJ2-5,once,CASSSSGRAGRETQYF,TGTGCCAGCAGCTCTAGCGGGAGGGCCGGGAGAGAGACCCAGTACTTC
NA,TRBV28,TRBJ2-5,NA,CASSFASAKEETQYF,TGTGCCAGCAGTTTCGCTAGCGCCAAGGAGGAGACCCAGTACTTC
NA,TRBV5-1,TRBJ1-4,NA,CASSPQGRGEKLFF,TGCGCCAGCAGCCCTCAGGGTAGGGGTGAAAAACTGTTTTTT
NA,TRBV2,TRBJ2-5,once,CASKQGFQETQYF,TGTGCCAGCAAGCAGGGGTTCCAAGAGACCCAGTACTTC
TRBD1,TRBV6-6,TRBJ1-1,NA,CASRGTGWNAEAFF,TGTGCCAGCAGGGGGACAGGGTGGAACGCTGAAGCTTTCTTT
NA,TRBV2,TRBJ2-1,few,CASSEGYFNEQFF,TGTGCCAGCAGTGAGGGCTACTTTAATGAGCAGTTCTTC